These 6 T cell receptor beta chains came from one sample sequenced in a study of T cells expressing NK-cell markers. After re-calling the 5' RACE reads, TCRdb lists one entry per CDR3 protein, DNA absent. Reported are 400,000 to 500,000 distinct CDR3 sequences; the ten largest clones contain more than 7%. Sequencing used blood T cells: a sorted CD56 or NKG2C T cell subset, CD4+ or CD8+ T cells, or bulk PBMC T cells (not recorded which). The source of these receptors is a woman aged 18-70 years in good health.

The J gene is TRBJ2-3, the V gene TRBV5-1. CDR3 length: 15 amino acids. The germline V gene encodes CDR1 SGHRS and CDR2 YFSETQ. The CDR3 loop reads CASSLTGIGADTQYF.

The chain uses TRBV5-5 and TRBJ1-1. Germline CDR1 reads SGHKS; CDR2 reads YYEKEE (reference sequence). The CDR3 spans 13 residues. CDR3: CASSLYDIAEAFF.

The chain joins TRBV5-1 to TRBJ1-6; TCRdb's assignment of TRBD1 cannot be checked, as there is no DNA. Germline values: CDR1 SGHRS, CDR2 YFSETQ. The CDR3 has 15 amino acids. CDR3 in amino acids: CASNSQGGRGSPLHF.

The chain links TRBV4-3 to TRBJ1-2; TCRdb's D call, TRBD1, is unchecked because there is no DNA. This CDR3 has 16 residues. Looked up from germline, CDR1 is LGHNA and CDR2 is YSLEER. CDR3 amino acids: CASSQDLGTGSGGYTF.

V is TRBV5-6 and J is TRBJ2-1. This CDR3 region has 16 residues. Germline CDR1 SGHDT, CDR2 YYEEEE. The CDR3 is CASSSLERRSYNEQFF.

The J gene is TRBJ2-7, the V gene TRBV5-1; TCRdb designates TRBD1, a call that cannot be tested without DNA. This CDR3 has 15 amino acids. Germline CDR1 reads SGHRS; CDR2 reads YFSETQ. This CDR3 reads CASSRDTQSSYEQYF.